This T cell receptor beta chain derives from a study of blood T cell repertoires in COVID-19. The count of this clone is one. V was shortened by 3 bases and J by 2 bases, with 10 bases between the two germline ends. Germline CDR1 reads SNHLY; CDR2 reads FYNNEI. The CDR3 runs 15 residues. Per the original data handling: Amplified reference gene primers provided the basis for estimating nucleated cell counts. Method: immunoSEQ multiplex PCR; TCRdb's copy keeps in-frame clones and lacks some. V, J and clone size were drawn from that table, and D and trimming were deduced from the DNA. The repertoire holds about 250,000 clones, roughly 80% seen once, with around 8.9% in the top ten.

Sample: peripheral blood. The chain uses TRBV2 and TRBJ2-2; TRBD1 might be the D (5 bases). This receptor was identified in a man older than 75 with acute or convalescent COVID-19. The CDR3 nucleotides read TGTGCCAGCAGTGAGCGCAGGGCAAACACCGGGGAGCTGTTTTTT. It yields the protein CASSERRANTGELFF. Supplemented by reference TRBV2 and TRBJ2-2, the full variable domain reads EPEVTQTPSHQVTQMGQEVILRCVPISNHLYFYWYRQILGQKVEFLVSFYNNEISEKSEIFDDQFSVERPDGSNFTLKIRSTKLEDSAMYFCASSERRANTGELFFGEGSRLTVL.